The clone carrying this T cell receptor (beta chain) occurred a few times. Its matching antigen is unknown. This record comes from a study of CD8 T cells in ankylosing spondylitis. The CDR3 totals 14 residues. Germline CDR1 SGHRS, CDR2 YFSETQ. The germline V and J ends were trimmed by 3 bases and 6 bases, with 14 bases remaining between them. A quantitative 5'-RACE method, one with molecular barcodes, was used to make TCR beta libraries. TCRdb used MiXCR to reprocess the 5' RACE reads, holding one entry per CDR3 protein. This sample yields about 750,000 distinct CDR3 sequences, of which around 20% are seen a single time; about 20% belongs to the top ten. Study-wide results and caveats: Reactive arthritis synovial fluid and blood previously showed some of these motif variants. About eight highly homologous variants made up a TCR beta motif that seemed to typify ankylosing spondylitis blood.

Sequencing was performed on blood, either unsorted or a sorted T cell fraction (not recorded which). The clonotype comes from a male donor with ankylosing spondylitis. The V gene is TRBV5-1, the J gene TRBJ2-3, with D perhaps TRBD2 (5 bases). The CDR3 loop is CASSSLVSGDTQYF. The DNA for the CDR3 is TGCGCCAGCAGCTCGTTGGTGTCGGGGGATACGCAGTATTTT. Variable domain in full (rest from reference TRBV5-1 and TRBJ2-3): KAGVTQTPRYLIKTRGQQVTLSCSPISGHRSVSWYQQTPGQGLQFLFEYFSETQRNKGNFPGRFSGRQFSNSRSEMNVSTLELGDSALYLCASSSLVSGDTQYFGPGTRLTVL.